This TCR beta chain was profiled in a study of response to subunit inactivated influenza vaccine. Study-wide results and limits: Each seasonal influenza vaccination, the authors suggested, recruits few new T cells.

Germline CDR1 and CDR2: SGHRS and YFSETQ. This CDR3 spans 14 amino acids. J was trimmed by 5 bases and V by 4 bases; bases with no gene match: 6. Many counts were recorded for this clonotype. What it binds is not known. TCRdb reprocessed the RT-PCR reads with MiXCR, giving one entry per CDR3 protein. This table has some 520,000 distinct CDR3 sequences, 15% to 20% appearing once. This material consisted of CD4+ T cells sorted from PBMCs, taken roughly 24 months after vaccination. The clonotype originates from a man between 50 and 69 years old who received an inactivated influenza vaccine. V usage is TRBV5-1 and J usage is TRBJ1-1; 9 positions agree with TRBD1. The CDR3 DNA is TGCGCCAGCAGCAAGGACAGGGGTGGTACTGAAGCTTTCTTT. Translated, it gives CASSKDRGGTEAFF. The full variable domain, its missing parts supplied by reference TRBV5-1 and TRBJ1-1, is KAGVTQTPRYLIKTRGQQVTLSCSPISGHRSVSWYQQTPGQGLQFLFEYFSETQRNKGNFPGRFSGRQFSNSRSEMNVSTLELGDSALYLCASSKDRGGTEAFFGQGTRLTVV.